Below, 10 T cell receptor beta chains from the same sample are listed, as sequenced in a study of T cell responses to AZD1222 COVID-19 vaccine. Sequencing was performed with immunoSEQ multiplex PCR; in TCRdb, only in-frame clones are kept and a portion is missing. This table has about 94,000 clones, 90% appearing once. The source material was peripheral blood, sampled on day 0 of AZD1222 vaccination. These receptors all stem from an adult in good health.

About this clone: A junction end diverges from the germline sequence, so it may reflect a read error. The genes are TRBV7-7 and TRBJ2-2; unclear D gene. This CDR3 region has 13 residues. The germline CDR1 and CDR2 sequences are SSHAT and FNYEAQ (reference sequence). The CDR3 protein is CASSLSVPGELFF. CDR3 coding DNA: TGTGCTAGCAGCTTATCAGTTCCCGGGGAGCTGTTTTTT.

This chain joins TRBV6-5 and TRBJ1-3, with 7 positions matching TRBD1. CDR1 is MNHEY and CDR2 is SVGAGI in the germline V gene. The CDR3 runs 14 residues. With V trimmed by 4 bases and J by 9 bases, 9 bases remained unmatched. CDR3 residues: CASSWNRGEVTIYF. The CDR3 coding sequence is TGTGCCAGCAGTTGGAACAGGGGAGAAGTCACCATATATTTT.

The chain is built from TRBV13 and TRBJ1-6; weak D call: TRBD1 (5 bases). CDR3 length: 17 amino acids. Trimming left V 5 bases short and J 10 bases short, with 24 bases between. The germline gives CDR1 PRHDT, CDR2 FYEKMQ (reference sequence). CDR3 nucleotide sequence: TGTGCCAGCAGCCCAACCCGCGGGAAGGGGCTAGAATCACCCCTCCACTTT. It codes for CASSPTRGKGLESPLHF.

The chain recombines TRBV18 with TRBJ1-1; TRBD1 is a possible D gene (6 bases). This CDR3 comprises 17 residues. Germline values: CDR1 KGHSH, CDR2 LQKENI. The V end lost 6 bases, the J end lost 1 base, and 21 bases lay between the germline ends. The CDR3, as DNA: TGTGCCAGCTCCCCTCAGACCCAGGGGTTCTCGAACACTGAAGCTTTCTTT. It translates to CASSPQTQGFSNTEAFF.

The chain joins TRBV7-3 to TRBJ2-1, with TRBD2 as a possible D gene (6 bases). CDR1 and CDR2 (germline): SGHTA, FQGTGA. The CDR3 runs to 14 residues. The germline V and J ends were trimmed by 4 bases and 1 base, with 8 bases remaining between them. The CDR3 sequence is CASSSGESYNEQFF. The CDR3 DNA is TGTGCCAGCAGCTCGGGGGAATCCTACAATGAGCAGTTCTTC.

V is TRBV29-1 and J is TRBJ2-7; unclear D gene. This CDR3 contains 11 residues. Looked up from germline, CDR1 is SQVTM and CDR2 is ANQGSEA. V lost 4 bases, J lost 1 base, and 5 bases lay in between. In DNA, the CDR3 is TGCAGCGTTGGGAATTCCTACGAGCAGTACTTC. Its protein product is CSVGNSYEQYF.

The chain links TRBV9 to TRBJ2-5; D may be TRBD1 (6 bases). Germline CDR1 reads SGDLS; CDR2 reads YYNGEE. CDR3 length: 16 amino acids. Trimming removed 0 bases at V and 6 bases at J, with 18 bases between. CDR3 amino acids: CASSVDVGAPRKTQYF. CDR3 in DNA: TGTGCCAGCAGCGTAGATGTGGGGGCCCCCCGAAAGACCCAGTACTTC.

The V and J genes are TRBV9 and TRBJ2-7; D not certain. Trimming removed 0 bases at V and 6 bases at J, with 13 bases between. CDR3 length equals 14 residues. Per the germline V gene, CDR1 is SGDLS and CDR2 is YYNGEE. CDR3 loop: CASSVGLLPGEQYF. CDR3 DNA: TGTGCCAGCAGCGTAGGGCTCCTTCCGGGCGAGCAGTACTTC. Using reference TRBV9 and TRBJ2-7 for the parts outside the CDR3, the full variable domain is DSGVTQTPKHLITATGQRVTLRCSPRSGDLSVYWYQQSLDQGLQFLIQYYNGEERAKGNILERFSAQQFPDLHSELNLSSLELGDSALYFCASSVGLLPGEQYFGPGTRLTVT.

The chain carries TRBV4-1 and TRBJ1-5, with D unclear. The CDR3 sequence is 15 residues long. In germline, CDR1 is MGHRA, CDR2 YSYEKL. The V and J ends lost 5 bases and 1 base respectively, with 12 bases between them. CDR3 amino acids: CASSGLGSSNQPQHF. The CDR3 nucleotides are TGCGCCAGCAGCGGGTTAGGATCCAGCAATCAGCCCCAGCATTTT.

In its sample, this clone was seen once. The chain is built from TRBV4-3 and TRBJ2-5; 9 bases fit TRBD2. With V trimmed by 0 bases and J by 2 bases, 7 bases remained unmatched. Looked up from germline, CDR1 is LGHNA and CDR2 is YSLEER. The CDR3 runs to 17 residues. The CDR3 DNA is TGCGCCAGCAGCCAAGATCTTCCTAGCGGGGCGCAAGAGACCCAGTACTTC. Translated, it gives CASSQDLPSGAQETQYF.